Below, 22 T cell receptor beta chains from the same sample are listed, as sequenced in a study of cytomegalovirus exposure and HLA in healthy donors. PCR involved 60 Vbeta and 13 Jbeta primers. Clones were read by immunoSEQ multiplex PCR, and TCRdb kept only the in-frame ones, dropping some. The data contain 150,000 to 200,000 clones, approximately 80% of them singletons. The specimen was PBMCs. These receptors all come from a woman aged 40 to 49 in good health and CMV-seronegative.

The rearrangement links TRBV7-9 to TRBJ2-5, with 8 bases identical to TRBD1. The ends lost 5 bases at V and 1 base at J; junction bases unmatched: 15. This CDR3 contains 18 residues. Germline V gene lookup returns CDR1 SEHNR and CDR2 FQNEAQ (reference sequence). CDR3 bases: TGTGCCAGCAGCATAAGGAATGGTGACAGGGGACTCCAAGAGACCCAGTACTTC. This translates into CASSIRNGDRGLQETQYF. Full variable domain (remainder filled in from reference TRBV7-9 and TRBJ2-5): DTGVSQNPRHKITKRGQNVTFRCDPISEHNRLYWYRQTLGQGPEFLTYFQNEAQLEKSRLLSDRFSAERPKGSFSTLEIQRTEQGDSAMYLCASSIRNGDRGLQETQYFGPGTRLLVL.

This clone was seen a handful of times. The V gene is TRBV11-3, the J gene TRBJ2-5; 9 bases are shared with TRBD2. The CDR3 is 15 amino acids. Per the germline V gene, CDR1 is SGHNT and CDR2 is YENEEA. V trimming: 4 bases; J trimming: 5 bases; junction bases outside the gene matches: 8. CDR3 residues: CASSSASGAGETQYF. The CDR3 coding sequence is TGTGCCAGCAGCTCGGCTAGCGGGGCCGGGGAGACCCAGTACTTC.

In this sample, this clone turned up a few times. The chain employs TRBV28 and TRBJ2-7; possibly TRBD1 for D (5 bases). Germline loops: CDR1 MDHEN, CDR2 SYDVKM. The V end lost 7 bases, the J end lost 0 bases, and 13 bases lay between the germline ends. The CDR3 length is 14 residues. Here the CDR3 reads CASTSTESSYEQYF. The CDR3 region has the DNA TGTGCCAGCACCTCGACAGAGAGCTCCTACGAGCAGTACTTC.

CDR3 region: CSVVGAGTGSFYEQYF. As DNA, the CDR3 is TGCAGCGTTGTGGGGGCCGGGACAGGGTCCTTCTACGAGCAGTACTTC. This chain joins TRBV29-1 and TRBJ2-7; TRBD1 matches 9 bases. The V gene end was trimmed by 4 bases and the J gene end by 3 bases; junction bases not matched to a gene: 13. Germline V gene lookup returns CDR1 SQVTM and CDR2 ANQGSEA. CDR3 size: 16 residues.

The chain has TRBV6-5 and TRBJ2-7; maybe TRBD2 (6 bases). CDR3 size: 11 residues. Germline V gene data show CDR1 as MNHEY and CDR2 as SVGAGI. V gave up 6 bases and J gave up 12 bases, with 15 bases separating them. For the CDR3, the DNA is TGTGCCAGCAGCAGAGGGGAGGAATGGTACTTC. It specifies CASSRGEEWYF.

The V gene is TRBV6-4, the J gene TRBJ2-5; 9 positions agree with TRBD2. The closer fit of TRBJ2-7 to the DNA end suggests the J call may be wrong. Germline V CDR1 and CDR2: MRHNA, SNTAGT. This CDR3 has 15 amino acids. The CDR3 sequence: CASSVPREGRYEQYF. CDR3 DNA sequence: TGTGCCAGCAGTGTTCCGCGGGAGGGCCGCTACGAGCAGTACTTC.

The chain has TRBV29-1 and TRBJ2-2; the match to TRBD2 covers 12 bases. The CDR3 covers 15 residues. V shed 7 bases and J 1 base; nucleotides not matched to a gene: 4. Per the germline V gene, CDR1 is SQVTM and CDR2 is ANQGSEA. DNA of the CDR3: TGCAGCGCCCGGACTAGCGGGATGAACACCGGGGAGCTGTTTTTT. Residues: CSARTSGMNTGELFF.

The chain combines TRBV5-4 with TRBJ2-2, with TRBD1 as a possible D gene (5 bases). With 2 bases removed from V and 0 bases from J, the gap between germline ends came to 11 bases. Germline CDR1 is SGHNT and CDR2 is YYREEE (reference sequence). The CDR3 runs to 16 residues. The CDR3: CASSFYTGANTGELFF. CDR3 sequence (DNA): TGTGCCAGCAGCTTCTACACAGGAGCGAACACCGGGGAGCTGTTTTTT.

This chain connects TRBV5-1 to TRBJ1-4; 8 nucleotides line up with TRBD1. Germline V gene lookup returns CDR1 SGHRS and CDR2 YFSETQ. The CDR3 is made up of 16 amino acids. The J segment lost 1 base and the V segment lost 4 bases, leaving 6 bases of the junction unmatched. The CDR3 region is CASSPGQGVTNEKLFF. The CDR3 region has the DNA TGCGCCAGCAGCCCAGGACAGGGAGTAACTAATGAAAAACTGTTTTTT.

The V call is TRBV6-1, the J call TRBJ1-4; weak D call: TRBD1 (5 bases). Between the trimmed V and J ends, which lost 4 bases and 5 bases, there was a span of 11 bases. CDR3 size: 14 residues. Germline V CDR1 and CDR2: MNHNS, SASEGT. CDR3 bases: TGTGCCAGCAGTGTAGGGCAGGGAAATGAAAAACTGTTTTTT. Amino acid sequence: CASSVGQGNEKLFF.

Remarks on this clone: Germline and junction disagree at one end, which may indicate a read error. This sequence joins TRBV9 and TRBJ2-1; tentative D call: TRBD2 (6 bases). The germline gives CDR1 SGDLS, CDR2 YYNGEE. CDR3 length equals 14 residues. The CDR3 protein is CASSVAGGYSEQFF. The CDR3, as DNA: TGTGCCAGCAGCGTAGCAGGAGGGTACAGTGAGCAGTTCTTC.

The chain has TRBV6-1 and TRBJ1-5; D might be TRBD1 (6 bases). Germline V lookup: CDR1 MNHNS, CDR2 SASEGT. V was cut by 8 bases and J by 5 bases, with 19 bases left in between. The length of the CDR3 is 15 residues. The CDR3 nucleotides read TGTGCCAGCTCCATCTCCGGGACATGGGATCAGCCCCAGCATTTT. This encodes CASSISGTWDQPQHF.

The chain uses TRBV6-1 and TRBJ2-1, with 8 positions matching TRBD2. CDR1 is MNHNS and CDR2 is SASEGT in the germline V gene. J lost 8 bases, V lost 5 bases, and 8 bases had no gene match. The CDR3 has 14 amino acids. For the CDR3, the DNA is TGTGCCAGCAGTCCCTCCGGGGGGGCCGATGAGCAGTTCTTC. Encoded protein: CASSPSGGADEQFF.

This chain uses TRBV18 with TRBJ1-5; 7 positions match TRBD1. Per the germline V gene, CDR1 is KGHSH and CDR2 is LQKENI. The ends lost 6 bases at V and 7 bases at J; junction bases unmatched: 6. The CDR3 sequence is 13 residues long. CDR3 sequence reads: CASSRQGGQPQHF. CDR3 coding DNA: TGTGCCAGCTCTCGACAGGGTGGGCAGCCCCAGCATTTT.

This clone appeared once. The chain links TRBV5-4 to TRBJ2-5; 13 positions match TRBD2. Looked up from germline, CDR1 is SGHNT and CDR2 is YYREEE (reference sequence). Trimming at V came to 4 bases and at J to 7 bases, leaving 10 bases not matched to a gene. The CDR3 contains 16 residues. In DNA form, the CDR3 reads TGTGCCAGCAGCGGCGGTGGACTAGCGGGAGCCCCGACCCAGTACTTC. Translated, it gives CASSGGGLAGAPTQYF.

This clone was recorded many times. V and J are TRBV4-3 and TRBJ1-4, with D unclear. V was shortened by 2 bases and J by 7 bases, with 17 bases between the two germline ends. This CDR3 contains 16 residues. Per germline, CDR1 LGHNA and CDR2 YSLEER. CDR3 bases: TGCGCCAGCAGCCAATCCCCGGGCGGAGGTTCTGAAAAACTGTTTTTT. Amino acid sequence: CASSQSPGGGSEKLFF.

On this clone itself: One end of the junction varies from germline; a read error may be responsible. The chain combines TRBV11-2 with TRBJ2-6, with D maybe TRBD1 (6 bases). CDR3 size: 17 residues. Germline V gene data show CDR1 as SGHAT and CDR2 as FQNNGV. CDR3 bases: TGTGCCAGCAGCTTAGCGGGACACCGCTCTGGGGCCAACGGCCTGACTTTC. Translated: CASSLAGHRSGANGLTF.

The V call is TRBV6-1, the J call TRBJ1-3; 8 nucleotides line up with TRBD1. Germline V CDR1 and CDR2: MNHNS, SASEGT. J lost 2 bases, V lost 8 bases, and 5 bases had no gene match. The CDR3 covers 14 residues. The CDR3, as DNA: TGTGCCAGCTGGGAACAGGGGGCTGGAAACACCATATATTTT. Translated, it gives CASWEQGAGNTIYF.

Comments on this clone: One end of the junction does not line up with germline, which may come from a read error. The chain carries TRBV7-9 and TRBJ1-4; no clear D gene. CDR1 and CDR2 (germline): SEHNR, FQNEAQ (reference sequence). This CDR3 is built from 10 residues. The CDR3 loop is CSSAAGKLFF. Written as DNA, the CDR3 is TGTTCCAGTGCCGCGGGAAAACTGTTTTTT. The whole variable domain, remainder taken from reference TRBV7-9 and TRBJ1-4, is DTGVSQNPRHKITKRGQNVTFRCDPISEHNRLYWYRQTLGQGPEFLTYFQNEAQLEKSRLLSDRFSAERPKGSFSTLEIQRTEQGDSAMYLCSSAAGKLFFGSGTQLSVL.

V and J are TRBV9 and TRBJ1-6; D may be TRBD1 (5 bases). The CDR3 runs to 16 residues. V gave up 3 bases and J gave up 5 bases, with 15 bases separating them. From germline, CDR1 is SGDLS and CDR2 YYNGEE. DNA for the CDR3: TGTGCCAGCAGCGAATCACAGGCGGAGAATAATTCACCCCTCCACTTT. As protein: CASSESQAENNSPLHF.

This rearrangement joins TRBV11-2 to TRBJ1-3, with TRBD1 matching over 9 bases. Germline V gene data show CDR1 as SGHAT and CDR2 as FQNNGV. The CDR3 runs to 15 residues. V lost 3 bases to trimming and J lost 4 bases; unmatched junction nucleotides: 4. The DNA for the CDR3 is TGTGCCAGCAGCTTCGGGACAGGGTGGGGAAACACCATATATTTT. Translating it yields CASSFGTGWGNTIYF.

CDR3 sequence: CASSLVAGNYEQYF. CDR3 in DNA: TGCGCCAGCAGCTTGGTGGCGGGAAACTACGAGCAGTACTTC. The chain employs TRBV5-1 and TRBJ2-5, with D maybe TRBD2 (6 bases). The DNA matches TRBJ2-7 better at its end, which makes the J call doubtful. CDR1 is SGHRS, CDR2 YFSETQ, per germline. The CDR3 spans 14 residues.